The T cell receptor (beta chain) described here comes from a study of post-analysis software for immune sequencing data. Findings and limits, study-wide: Controls had lower frequencies than patients of five or six TRBV segments, which included TRBV5-6, TRBV5-1 and TRBV20-1.

There are 12 residues in the CDR3. V lost 0 bases and J lost 8, with 5 bases in between. CDR1 DFQATT and CDR2 SNEGSKA come from the germline V gene (reference sequence). TCR beta libraries were prepared from cDNA with unique molecular identifiers. Each CDR3 protein is one row after TCRdb ran MiXCR on the PCR reads. Of hundreds of thousands of distinct CDR3 sequences listed, 25% to 30% are singletons. The table lists this clonotype with a few counts. Its antigen is not known. The clonotype comes from a girl aged 5-17 years with multiple sclerosis. Sequencing was done on a sample of blood. The chain links TRBV20-1 to TRBJ1-6; D is ambiguous. CDR3 coding DNA: TGCAGTGCTAGAGATAAAGATTCACCCCTCCACTTT. Protein product: CSARDKDSPLHF.